The rows below give T cell receptor beta chains drawn from one sample of a study of T cell repertoires in cytomegalovirus infection. TCRdb ran MiXCR on the reads and lists one entry per CDR3 protein. The table lists around 180,000 distinct CDR3 sequences, approximately 20% of them singletons. Input material: PBMCs. These receptors originate from a human donor in good health (CMV status not recorded). Some clones in this sample may be carry-over from other donors' samples. Each CDR3 is given with its conserved first and last residue. A D gene is named only where the DNA matches it firmly. Size is omitted from some rows. Given values are once, few, many or a class for expanded clones.

J | V | size | D | DNA | CDR3
TRBJ2-7 | TRBV10-3 | few | NA | TGTGCCATCAGCGGGAACCGGTACGAGCAGTACTTC | CAISGNRYEQYF
TRBJ2-7 | TRBV2 | NA | NA | TGTGCCAGCACGACCAGGGACCGATCCTACGAGCAGTACTTC | CASTTRDRSYEQYF
TRBJ1-2 | TRBV28 | many | NA | TGTGCCAGCAGTTTTGGCGGGGAGGGCTACACCTTC | CASSFGGEGYTF
TRBJ1-1 | TRBV29-1 | few | NA | TGCAGCGGGACTACAGGGCTCGGGAACACTGAAGCTTTCTTT | CSGTTGLGNTEAFF
TRBJ2-7 | TRBV27 | NA | NA | TGTGCCAGCAGTTTAGGACTGCCCACGAGCTCTACGCAGCAGTACTTC | CASSLGLPTSSTQQYF
TRBJ2-1 | TRBV7-2 | NA | TRBD2 | TGTGCCAGCAGTTCGGGACTAGCGGGTAGGGGGGACAATGAGCAGTTCTTC | CASSSGLAGRGDNEQFF
TRBJ2-1 | TRBV19 | many | NA | TGTGCCAGTAGTACAGAGGGGGGTAGCTACAATGAGCAGTTCTTC | CASSTEGGSYNEQFF
TRBJ2-7 | TRBV6-6 | NA | TRBD1 | TGTGCCAGCAGCTGGGACAGAGGGAGAGAGCAGTACTTC | CASSWDRGREQYF
TRBJ2-5 | TRBV4-2 | many | TRBD2 | TGTGCCAGCAGCCAAGATCTTACTAGCGGGAGGATTGAGACCCAGTACTTC | CASSQDLTSGRIETQYF
TRBJ1-1 | TRBV7-2 | many | NA | TGTGCCAGCAGCTTCGGGACGGCCACTGAAGCTTTCTTT | CASSFGTATEAFF
TRBJ1-4 | TRBV5-1 | few | NA | TGCGCCAGCAGCTTGGATGGTGGACTCCAAAGGGAAAAACTGTTTTTT | CASSLDGGLQREKLFF
TRBJ2-7 | TRBV6-1 | NA | NA | TGTGCCAGCAGTGTCCCTAGCTACTCCTACGAGCAGTACTTC | CASSVPSYSYEQYF
TRBJ2-1 | TRBV12-3/TRBV12-4 | many | NA | TGTGCCAGCAAATTCGAGGACTCTGCTAGCAAGCAGTTCTTC | CASKFEDSASKQFF
TRBJ2-1 | TRBV7-9 | NA | NA | TGTGCCAGCAGCTTCGAGACAGCTAACAATGAGCAGTTCTTC | CASSFETANNEQFF
TRBJ1-2 | TRBV4-2 | NA | TRBD1 | TGTGCCAGCAGCCAAGAAAGGACAGGGCGTGATGGCTACACCTTC | CASSQERTGRDGYTF
TRBJ2-1 | TRBV7-8 | many | TRBD2 | TGTGCCAGCAGCTTAGTAGCTCTAGCGGGAGTGGATGAGCAGTTCTTC | CASSLVALAGVDEQFF
TRBJ2-2 | TRBV6-1 | few | TRBD1 | TGTGCCAGCAACGACAGGGGCACCGGGGAGCTGTTTTTT | CASNDRGTGELFF
TRBJ2-1 | TRBV12-3/TRBV12-4 | NA | TRBD2 | TGTGCCAGCAGTTTAGCTAGCGGGGGGCCCGATCTATACAATGAGCAGTTCTTC | CASSLASGGPDLYNEQFF
TRBJ2-5 | TRBV12-3/TRBV12-4 | NA | TRBD2 | TGTGCCAGCAGTTTAGGCGCTAGCGGTGAGACCCAGTACTTC | CASSLGASGETQYF
TRBJ1-4 | TRBV28 | NA | NA | TGTGCCAACACCCCGGGGCAGGGGACCGGAAAACTGTTTTTT | CANTPGQGTGKLFF
TRBJ1-1 | TRBV25-1 | few | NA | TGTGCCAGCAGTGAATGGGGGGGCATCGCTGAAGCTTTCTTT | CASSEWGGIAEAFF
TRBJ2-5 | TRBV7-8 | many | TRBD1 | TGTGCCAGCAGCCCACCACCCCAGGGGGCCGGGGAGACCCAGTACTTC | CASSPPPQGAGETQYF
TRBJ2-1 | TRBV6-5 | NA | NA | TGTGCCAGCAGTTATACCGGCGGGGCTGAGCAGTTCTTC | CASSYTGGAEQFF
TRBJ2-3 | TRBV18 | many | NA | TGTGCCAGCTCCCGGACCGGAGCTAGCACAGATACGCAGTATTTT | CASSRTGASTDTQYF
TRBJ2-3 | TRBV29-1 | NA | TRBD2 | TGCAGCGTTGAAGATCTGACTAGCGGGAGGAGAACAGATACGCAGTATTTT | CSVEDLTSGRRTDTQYF
TRBJ2-2 | TRBV29-1 | few | TRBD1 | TGCAGCGTCACGGGACAGCTAAACACCGGGGAGCTGTTTTTT | CSVTGQLNTGELFF
TRBJ1-5 | TRBV12-3/TRBV12-4 | many | NA | TGTGCCAGCAGTTTAACACCGTATAGCAATCAGCCCCAGCATTTT | CASSLTPYSNQPQHF
TRBJ1-2 | TRBV2 | NA | NA | TGTGCCAGCACCATCATACAGGGCTATGGCTACACCTTC | CASTIIQGYGYTF
TRBJ2-1 | TRBV7-2 | many | TRBD2 | TGTGCCAGCAGCCCGGGGGTAGCGGGGCACAATGAGCAGTTCTTC | CASSPGVAGHNEQFF
TRBJ1-2 | TRBV7-2 | few | NA | TGTGCCAGCAGCTTAGACTACTTCGACTATGGCTACACCTTC | CASSLDYFDYGYTF
TRBJ2-1 | TRBV7-2 | many | TRBD2 | TGTGCCAGCAGCTTAGAACTAGCGGGAGCCTCCTCCTACAATGAGCAGTTCTTC | CASSLELAGASSYNEQFF
TRBJ2-7 | TRBV5-6 | NA | TRBD2 | TGTGCCAGCAGCTTTCTAGCGGTGTCCTACGAGCAGTACTTC | CASSFLAVSYEQYF
TRBJ1-2 | TRBV7-2 | NA | NA | TGTGCCAGCAGCTTAGTTCGACTCCCAATCACCTTC | CASSLVRLPITF
TRBJ2-5 | TRBV7-9 | NA | NA | TGTGCCAGCAGCTTAATTCTAAGGGGATCGGAGACCCAGTACTTC | CASSLILRGSETQYF
TRBJ2-7 | TRBV7-2 | many | TRBD1 | TGTGCCAGCACGCGGCGGGCAGGGGGATACGAGCAGTACTTC | CASTRRAGGYEQYF
TRBJ1-2 | TRBV6-5 | NA | NA | TGTGCCAGCAGGAGAGGCGGTGGTAACTATGGCTACACCTTC | CASRRGGGNYGYTF
TRBJ2-6 | TRBV7-2 | many | NA | TGTGCCAGCAGCGCCCGGTCCGGCTCTGGGGCCAACGTCCTGACTTTC | CASSARSGSGANVLTF
TRBJ1-6 | TRBV12-3/TRBV12-4 | NA | NA | TGTGCCAGCAGTTCGGCAGGGTTTAATTCACCCCTCCACTTT | CASSSAGFNSPLHF
TRBJ1-2 | TRBV7-2 | many | NA | TGTGCCAGCAGTGTTGGGGACTCCGACTATGGCTACACCTTC | CASSVGDSDYGYTF
TRBJ1-6 | TRBV2 | NA | TRBD1 | TGTGCCAGCAGGGGGACCGGGACAGAAGTTTCACCCCTCCACTTT | CASRGTGTEVSPLHF
TRBJ2-2 | TRBV5-5 | few | NA | TGTGCCAGCAGCTTAAATGAGAAGGGGTTCACCGGGGAGCTGTTTTTT | CASSLNEKGFTGELFF
TRBJ2-1 | TRBV19 | few | TRBD1 | TGTGCCAGTAGCCAAAAACCGTGGACAGGGGATGAGCAGTTCTTC | CASSQKPWTGDEQFF
TRBJ1-1 | TRBV19 | few | NA | TGTGCCAGTAGTCGCGGGTACACTGAAGCTTTCTTT | CASSRGYTEAFF
TRBJ2-7 | TRBV29-1 | few | TRBD1 | TGCAGCGTCGGGGGACAGGGCCGCTTCTCGTACGAGCAGTACTTC | CSVGGQGRFSYEQYF
TRBJ2-5 | TRBV11-3 | NA | TRBD2 | TGTGCCAGCAGCTTAAGGCTAGCGGGAGGGGAGACCCAGTACTTC | CASSLRLAGGETQYF
TRBJ1-4 | TRBV12-3/TRBV12-4 | few | NA | TGTGCCAGCAGTTTGGTTGCGGCTAATGAAAAACTGTTTTTT | CASSLVAANEKLFF
TRBJ1-1 | TRBV12-3/TRBV12-4 | few | NA | TGTGCCAGCATCCAGCACATGAACACTGAAGCTTTCTTT | CASIQHMNTEAFF
TRBJ2-7 | TRBV2 | NA | NA | TGTGCCAGCAGCCAAGATTACTACGAGCAGTGCTTC | CASSQDYYEQCF
TRBJ2-3 | TRBV7-6 | few | NA | TGTGCCAGCAGCTTAGGAGGGGCAAGCACAGATACGCAGTATTTT | CASSLGGASTDTQYF